These 27 T cell receptor beta chains were sequenced from one sample in a study of blood T cell repertoires in COVID-19 (dated by TCRdb to between 2020 and 2021). The protocol used for the library was the immunoSEQ multiplex PCR assay. The clones in this table, taken by TCRdb from immuneACCESS, are in-frame only. Not every clone is retained; where verified, under half of the shortfall comes from an unresolved V gene, and the cause of the rest is unknown. Within this sample are under 300,000 clones, with roughly 90% of them counted one time only. The ten top clones hold around 0.78% of the sample. Sequencing used peripheral blood. The receptors were gathered from a woman aged 30 to 39 with acute or convalescent COVID-19.

About this clone itself: The sample holds other DNA sequences that translate to the same CDR3. The chain employs TRBV5-4 and TRBJ2-3; 16 bases map to TRBD2. The germline V gene has CDR1 SGHNT and CDR2 YYREEE (reference sequence). The CDR3 loop spans 16 amino acids. V lost 4 bases, J lost 3 bases, and 2 bases stayed unmatched. The CDR3 nucleotides read TGTGCCAGCAGCCTGGGACTAGCGGGAGGGACAGATACGCAGTATTTT. It yields the protein CASSLGLAGGTDTQYF.

The chain links TRBV7-9 to TRBJ2-2; no firm D call. Germline V CDR1 and CDR2: SEHNR, FQNEAQ (reference sequence). CDR3 length: 13 residues. V lost 5 bases and J lost 6, with 10 bases in between. The CDR3 DNA follows: TGTGCCAGCAGCCCTCCAGGCGCCGGGGAGCTGTTTTTT. This gives the protein CASSPPGAGELFF. The whole variable domain, remainder taken from reference TRBV7-9 and TRBJ2-2, is DTGVSQNPRHKITKRGQNVTFRCDPISEHNRLYWYRQTLGQGPEFLTYFQNEAQLEKSRLLSDRFSAERPKGSFSTLEIQRTEQGDSAMYLCASSPPGAGELFFGEGSRLTVL.

This clone was detected only once. As DNA, the CDR3 is TGTGCCATCACCCCGGGACTAGCGGGAGGATCGGGGGAGCTGTTTTTT. It codes for CAITPGLAGGSGELFF. The chain links TRBV10-3 to TRBJ2-2, with 15 bases lining up with TRBD2. V was pared by 7 bases and J by 8 bases, with 8 bases of the junction left unmatched. The germline V gene has CDR1 ENHRY and CDR2 SYGVKD. The CDR3 has 16 residues.

The chain couples TRBV6-5 to TRBJ2-1, with 13 nucleotides matching TRBD2. This CDR3 has 14 amino acids. Germline values: CDR1 MNHEY, CDR2 SVGAGI. Germline trimming cut 7 bases from V and 8 bases from J; bases unmatched to any gene: 5. The CDR3, as DNA: TGTGCCAGCAAACTAGCGGGAGGGGGGGATGAGCAGTTCTTC. Its translation is CASKLAGGGDEQFF.

The chain carries TRBV9 and TRBJ1-4; D may be TRBD1 (5 bases). The V gene's germline CDR1 is SGDLS and CDR2 YYNGEE. Trimming cost V 4 bases and J 3 bases, with 13 bases left between them. The CDR3 length is 15 residues. As DNA, the CDR3 is TGTGCCAGCAGCCCCGGGGGACGGCCTAATGAAAAACTGTTTTTT. Its protein is CASSPGGRPNEKLFF.

Worth noting for this clone: The junction departs from the called germline gene at one end, perhaps through a read error. The rearrangement links TRBV7-7 to TRBJ1-5; D is ambiguous. CDR1 is SSHAT, CDR2 FNYEAQ, per germline (reference sequence). The CDR3 runs 13 residues. The CDR3 coding sequence is TGTGCTAGCAGCTCGACACCAAATCAGCCCCAGCATTTT. It is translated as CASSSTPNQPQHF.

The rearrangement uses TRBV19 and TRBJ2-1; 7 bases are a match to TRBD2. The CDR3 loop spans 15 amino acids. V lost 4 bases and J lost 2; bases outside the gene matches: 5. Germline CDR1 and CDR2: LNHDA and SQIVND (reference sequence). CDR3 sequence: CASSTSSGTYNEQFF. CDR3 in DNA: TGTGCCAGTAGTACATCTAGCGGTACCTACAATGAGCAGTTCTTC. The variable domain in full, completed from reference TRBV19 and TRBJ2-1, reads DGGITQSPKYLFRKEGQNVTLSCEQNLNHDAMYWYRQDPGQGLRLIYYSQIVNDFQKGDIAEGYSVSREKKESFPLTVTSAQKNPTAFYLCASSTSSGTYNEQFFGPGTRLTVL.

The chain employs TRBV2 and TRBJ2-5, with D possibly being TRBD2 (6 bases). The CDR3 totals 14 residues. Germline CDR1 reads SNHLY; CDR2 reads FYNNEI. Trimming took off 7 bases at V and 4 bases at J, with 16 bases between the two ends. CDR3 in amino acids: CASNGGASGETQYF. The CDR3 bases are TGTGCCAGCAACGGGGGAGCATCAGGAGAGACCCAGTACTTC.

This clone was picked up a small number of times. The chain carries TRBV9 and TRBJ2-1; TRBD2 matches at 11 bases. The junction had 4 bases not matched to a gene; V was cut back by 0 bases and J by 5 bases. The CDR3 length is 16 residues. Germline loops: CDR1 SGDLS, CDR2 YYNGEE. The CDR3 loop reads CASSVALGLADNEQFF. The CDR3 nucleotides are TGTGCCAGCAGCGTAGCCCTGGGACTAGCGGACAATGAGCAGTTCTTC.

In this sample, this clone turned up a few times. The chain employs TRBV5-1 and TRBJ2-2, with 9 bases identical to TRBD2. The CDR3 covers 13 residues. Losses at the gene ends were 5 bases for V and 6 bases for J; bases not matched to a gene: 2. From germline, CDR1 is SGHRS and CDR2 YFSETQ. DNA for the CDR3: TGCGCCAGCAGGCGGGAGGGCCCCGGGGAGCTGTTTTTT. Its translation is CASRREGPGELFF.

The gene calls are TRBV11-1 and TRBJ1-1; maybe TRBD1 (6 bases). The CDR3 spans 15 residues. V lost 5 bases to trimming and J lost 0 bases, with 13 bases between them. Germline V CDR1 and CDR2: SGHAT, FQDESV (reference sequence). The CDR3 DNA sequence: TGTGCCAGCAGCCCACGACAGGTAATGAACACTGAAGCTTTCTTT. This codes for CASSPRQVMNTEAFF. The variable domain in full, with the rest retrieved from reference TRBV11-1 and TRBJ1-1, is EAEVAQSPRYKITEKSQAVAFWCDPISGHATLYWYRQILGQGPELLVQFQDESVVDDSQLPKDRFSAERLKGVDSTLKIQPAELGDSAMYLCASSPRQVMNTEAFFGQGTRLTVV.

This chain uses TRBV6-2 or TRBV6-3 with TRBJ2-5; D is possibly TRBD1 (5 bases). CDR1 MNHEY and CDR2 SVGEGT come from the germline V gene. CDR3 length: 15 amino acids. Trimming removed 2 bases from V and 5 bases from J, with 15 bases in between. The CDR3 loop reads CASSYGQGIWETQYF. CDR3 bases: TGTGCCAGCAGTTACGGGCAGGGTATTTGGGAGACCCAGTACTTC.

The V gene is TRBV6-5, the J gene TRBJ2-2; 8 bases are shared with TRBD1. This CDR3 spans 15 amino acids. The ends lost 0 bases at V and 9 bases at J; junction bases unmatched: 6. Germline assignment: CDR1 MNHEY and CDR2 SVGAGI. The CDR3 here is CASSYSTQGARELFF. The DNA for the CDR3 is TGTGCCAGCAGTTACTCTACTCAGGGGGCCCGGGAGCTGTTTTTT.

The V and J genes are TRBV5-1 and TRBJ2-7; 12 bases fit TRBD2. Looked up from germline, CDR1 is SGHRS and CDR2 is YFSETQ. With V trimmed by 4 bases and J by 5 bases, 7 bases remained unmatched. The CDR3 spans 15 residues. The CDR3 DNA follows: TGCGCCAGCAGCCCCGGGACTAGCGGGTCCAACGAGCAGTACTTC. It translates to CASSPGTSGSNEQYF.

The V call is TRBV30, the J call TRBJ2-6, with a weak D call TRBD2 (6 bases). CDR3 size: 18 residues. V was shortened by 6 bases and J by 0 bases, with 21 bases between the two germline ends. CDR1 and CDR2 from the germline V gene are GTSNPN and SVGIG (reference sequence). CDR3 sequence (DNA): TGTGCCTGTACTGATGGGGCTAGCGCGTACTCTGGGGCCAACGTCCTGACTTTC. The encoded protein is CACTDGASAYSGANVLTF.

The CDR3 DNA follows: TGTGCCAGCAGCGAATTACAGGGGGCCTACAATGAGCAGTTCTTC. This codes for CASSELQGAYNEQFF. The V and J genes are TRBV9 and TRBJ2-1, with 8 positions matching TRBD1. With 3 bases clipped from V and 2 bases from J, the junction kept 4 bases outside the gene matches. Germline V CDR1 and CDR2: SGDLS, YYNGEE. The CDR3 sequence is 15 residues long.

The chain employs TRBV5-1 and TRBJ1-2, with D perhaps TRBD1 (6 bases). CDR1 and CDR2 (germline): SGHRS, YFSETQ. V was cut by 4 bases and J by 6 bases, with 7 bases left in between. This CDR3 is 11 amino acids long. The CDR3 is CASSPGDGYTF. The CDR3 DNA follows: TGCGCCAGCAGCCCAGGGGATGGCTACACCTTC.

The V gene is TRBV6-4, the J gene TRBJ2-7; D gene uncertain. V lost 0 bases to trimming and J lost 0 bases, with 18 bases between them. The CDR3 extends over 18 amino acids. Germline values: CDR1 MRHNA, CDR2 SNTAGT. The CDR3 reads CASSDSRLMRKTSYEQYF. The CDR3 DNA reads as TGTGCCAGCAGTGACTCGCGGCTCATGCGAAAGACCTCCTACGAGCAGTACTTC.

The chain is built from TRBV7-9 and TRBJ2-5; 15 bases are a match to TRBD2. Per the germline V gene, CDR1 is SEHNR and CDR2 is FQNEAQ (reference sequence). CDR3 length equals 15 residues. V shed 5 bases, J shed 5 bases, and the junction held 3 bases outside the gene matches. The CDR3 coding sequence is TGTGCCAGCAGCCAAGGACTAGCGGGAGGGGAGACCCAGTACTTC. It encodes CASSQGLAGGETQYF.

J is TRBJ1-4 and V is TRBV11-2, with TRBD1 matching over 7 bases. CDR1 and CDR2 (germline): SGHAT, FQNNGV. J gave up 0 bases and V 4 bases, and 2 bases lay outside the gene matches. This CDR3 comprises 15 residues. The CDR3 DNA is TGTGCCAGCAGCTCAGGGACAGCAACTAATGAAAAACTGTTTTTT. It yields the protein CASSSGTATNEKLFF.

This chain links TRBV2 with TRBJ2-4, with 9 nucleotides matching TRBD1. This CDR3 comprises 13 residues. Per germline, CDR1 SNHLY and CDR2 FYNNEI. The J segment lost 8 bases and the V segment lost 6 bases, leaving 5 bases of the junction unmatched. The CDR3 sequence: CASRDRGIDIQYF. CDR3 nucleotides: TGTGCCAGCAGGGACAGGGGAATAGACATTCAGTACTTC.

This chain uses TRBV10-1 with TRBJ2-1, with 9 bases fitting TRBD2. Looked up from germline, CDR1 is WNHNN and CDR2 is SYGVQD (reference sequence). The CDR3 consists of 14 residues. Losses at the gene ends were 5 bases for V and 9 bases for J; bases not matched to a gene: 8. CDR3 region: CASSTGTSMGEQFF. For the CDR3, the DNA is TGCGCCAGCAGTACCGGGACTAGCATGGGTGAGCAGTTCTTC.

V is TRBV19 and J is TRBJ1-2; a weak D match, TRBD1 (5 bases). V was clipped by 5 bases and J by 2 bases, with 9 bases between them. This CDR3 contains 13 residues. The germline CDR1 and CDR2 sequences are LNHDA and SQIVND (reference sequence). The DNA for the CDR3 is TGTGCCAGTAGTCGGGGGGGGAACTATGGCTACACCTTC. Amino acid sequence: CASSRGGNYGYTF.

This sequence joins TRBV6-2 or TRBV6-3 and TRBJ2-1, with 7 bases that match TRBD2. V was pared by 7 bases and J by 4 bases, with 13 bases of the junction left unmatched. This CDR3 spans 16 amino acids. CDR1 and CDR2 (germline): MNHEY, SVGEGT. CDR3 loop: CASTPPGGRGYNEQFF. The CDR3 DNA sequence: TGTGCCAGCACCCCTCCGGGAGGTAGGGGTTACAATGAGCAGTTCTTC.

The chain joins TRBV24-1 to TRBJ1-5; the D gene is possibly TRBD1 (6 bases). CDR1 and CDR2 from the germline V gene are KGHDR and SFDVKD. Between the trimmed V and J ends, which lost 7 bases and 2 bases, there was a span of 26 bases. This CDR3 spans 19 amino acids. In nucleotides, the CDR3 is TGTGCCACCAGGGAATCCAGGGGCCTGAAATCGTTTGGCAATCAGCCCCAGCATTTT. It encodes CATRESRGLKSFGNQPQHF.

V usage is TRBV7-2 and J usage is TRBJ2-6; 8 bases map to TRBD1. With 1 base clipped from V and 4 bases from J, the junction kept 9 bases outside the gene matches. There are 18 residues in the CDR3. Germline CDR1 is SGHTA and CDR2 is FQGNSA. The CDR3 nucleotides are TGTGCCAGCAGCTTAGGAGGCAGGGGGCGCTTCGGGGCCAACGTCCTGACTTTC. Its translation: CASSLGGRGRFGANVLTF.

A single count supports this clone. The V and J genes are TRBV6-1 and TRBJ2-2; 9 positions agree with TRBD1. The CDR3 extends over 14 amino acids. The ends lost 5 bases at V and 6 bases at J; junction bases unmatched: 4. Germline loops: CDR1 MNHNS, CDR2 SASEGT. CDR3 in DNA: TGTGCCAGCAGTAAAAGACAGGGGGCCGGGGAGCTGTTTTTT. Its protein product is CASSKRQGAGELFF.